This T cell receptor beta chain is from a study of T cells after yellow fever vaccination. TCRdb used MiXCR to reprocess the 5' RACE reads, holding one entry per CDR3 protein. The sample lists tens of thousands of distinct CDR3 sequences; 7.4% were seen once. This clonotype has at least ten counts. The sequences come from CD8+ T cells sorted from PBMCs, collected less than 18 days after the first yellow fever vaccination. The receptor comes from a man aged 18 to 29 who received the YFV17D yellow fever vaccine.

CDR3 DNA: TGCGCCAGCAGCTTGGCCAGCAGGGGTAATATCGATGAGCAGTTCTTC. Its translation: CASSLASRGNIDEQFF. This chain uses TRBV5-1 with TRBJ2-1, with D possibly being TRBD1 (6 bases). The CDR3 runs 16 residues. Germline V gives CDR1 SGHRS, CDR2 YFSETQ. The ends were cut back, 0 bases at V and 8 bases at J, with 18 bases in the middle.